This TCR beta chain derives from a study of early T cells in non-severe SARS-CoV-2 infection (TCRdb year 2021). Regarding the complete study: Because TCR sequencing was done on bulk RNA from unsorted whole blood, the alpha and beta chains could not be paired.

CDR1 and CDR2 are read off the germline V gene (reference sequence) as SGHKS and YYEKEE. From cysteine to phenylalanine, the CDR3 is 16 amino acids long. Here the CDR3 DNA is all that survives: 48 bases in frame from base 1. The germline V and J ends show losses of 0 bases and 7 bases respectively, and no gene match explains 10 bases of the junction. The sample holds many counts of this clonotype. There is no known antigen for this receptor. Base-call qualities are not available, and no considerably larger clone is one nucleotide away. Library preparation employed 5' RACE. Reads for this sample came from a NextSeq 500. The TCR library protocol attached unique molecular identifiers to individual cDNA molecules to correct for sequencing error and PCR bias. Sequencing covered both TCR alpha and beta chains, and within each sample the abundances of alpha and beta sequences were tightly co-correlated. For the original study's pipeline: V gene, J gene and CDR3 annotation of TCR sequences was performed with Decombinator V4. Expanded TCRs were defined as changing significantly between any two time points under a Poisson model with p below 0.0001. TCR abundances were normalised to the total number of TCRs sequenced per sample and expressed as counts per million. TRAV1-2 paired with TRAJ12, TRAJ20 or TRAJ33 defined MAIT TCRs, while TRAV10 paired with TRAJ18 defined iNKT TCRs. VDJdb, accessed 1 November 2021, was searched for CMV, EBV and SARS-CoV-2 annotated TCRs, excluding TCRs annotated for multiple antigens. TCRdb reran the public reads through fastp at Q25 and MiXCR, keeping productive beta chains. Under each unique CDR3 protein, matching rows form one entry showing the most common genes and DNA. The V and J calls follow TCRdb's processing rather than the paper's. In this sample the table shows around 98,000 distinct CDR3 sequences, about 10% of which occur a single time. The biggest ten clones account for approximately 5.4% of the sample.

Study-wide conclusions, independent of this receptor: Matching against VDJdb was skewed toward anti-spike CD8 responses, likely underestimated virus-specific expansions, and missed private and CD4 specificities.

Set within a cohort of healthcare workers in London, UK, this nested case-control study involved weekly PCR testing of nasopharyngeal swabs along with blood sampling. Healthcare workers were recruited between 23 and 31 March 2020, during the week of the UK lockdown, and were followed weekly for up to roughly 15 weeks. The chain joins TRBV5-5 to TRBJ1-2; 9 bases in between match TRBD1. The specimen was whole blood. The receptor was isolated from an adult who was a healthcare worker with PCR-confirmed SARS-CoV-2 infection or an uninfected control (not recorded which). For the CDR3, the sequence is CASSLAGTGLGAGYTF. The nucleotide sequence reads TGTGCCAGCAGCTTGGCCGGGACAGGGCTTGGCGCTGGCTACACCTTC.